Each of the 21 T cell receptor beta chains below was sequenced from the same sample in a study of CD8+ T cells in alopecia areata. As for treatment: oral pan-JAK inhibitor, 5-10 mg twice daily. RNA was extracted and reverse transcribed into cDNA as the sequencing template. Repertoires were generated with immunoSEQ multiplex PCR, while TCRdb's copy carries only in-frame clones and drops some. The data contain 90,000 to 150,000 clones, less than 75% of them singletons. Material: CD8+ T cells sorted from blood, obtained at week 4, from a patient treated with tofacitinib. These receptors all come from a human donor with alopecia areata.

This clone appeared a few times. This chain uses TRBV7-8 with TRBJ1-5; D gene ambiguous. CDR3 length: 16 residues. V was shortened by 5 bases and J by 0 bases, with 14 bases between the two germline ends. The germline V gene encodes CDR1 SGHVS and CDR2 FQNEAQ. The CDR3 DNA is TGTGCCAGCAGCGAGAGGATAGTGGTTAGCAATCAGCCCCAGCATTTT. It translates to CASSERIVVSNQPQHF.

This clone was counted between two and nine times. V usage is TRBV29-1 and J usage is TRBJ2-5, with 7 bases aligning to TRBD1. CDR3 length: 14 residues. Trimming removed 6 bases from V and 0 bases from J; junction bases left unmatched: 7. Per germline, CDR1 SQVTM and CDR2 ANQGSEA. CDR3 DNA sequence: TGCAGCGTCCTGACAGGGACCTACCAAGAGACCCAGTACTTC. The encoded protein is CSVLTGTYQETQYF.

This clone turned up a few times. The chain is built from TRBV9 and TRBJ2-6; unclear D gene. Trimming removed 5 bases from V and 0 bases from J, with 3 bases in between. The V gene's germline CDR1 is SGDLS and CDR2 YYNGEE. The CDR3 sequence is 13 residues long. The CDR3 loop is CASSTSGANVLTF. CDR3 in DNA: TGTGCCAGCAGTACCTCTGGGGCCAACGTCCTGACTTTC.

The chain is built from TRBV2 and TRBJ2-1, with D unclear. The V and J ends lost 3 bases and 9 bases respectively, with 18 bases between them. Germline V gene data show CDR1 as SNHLY and CDR2 as FYNNEI. The CDR3 totals 15 residues. CDR3 bases: TGTGCCAGCAGTGACCGTAGCCCTATAGAGATTGAGCAGTTCTTC. Its protein is CASSDRSPIEIEQFF.

This chain connects TRBV30 to TRBJ2-6, with D perhaps assigned TRBD1 or TRBD2 (6 bases each). This CDR3 comprises 17 residues. Trimming removed 0 bases from V and 0 bases from J, with 12 bases in between. CDR1 is GTSNPN, CDR2 SVGIG, per germline (reference sequence). The CDR3, as DNA: TGTGCCTGGAGTGTTGGGGGGCCCTACTCTGGGGCCAACGTCCTGACTTTC. As protein: CAWSVGGPYSGANVLTF.

The chain joins TRBV6-5 to TRBJ1-1, with D maybe TRBD1 (5 bases). V dropped 5 bases and J dropped 12 bases, with 13 bases sitting between them. CDR3 length: 11 residues. Germline values: CDR1 MNHEY, CDR2 SVGAGI. The CDR3: CASSQGSGTFF. The CDR3 DNA reads as TGTGCCAGCAGTCAGGGAAGCGGAACTTTCTTT.

The chain is built from TRBV30 and TRBJ2-2; no definite D call. Germline CDR1 GTSNPN, CDR2 SVGIG (reference sequence). The CDR3 is 12 amino acids. Deletions cut 2 bases from V and 6 bases from J, with 7 bases between. The CDR3 loop reads CAWSLEAGELFF. The CDR3 DNA reads TGTGCCTGGAGTTTAGAGGCCGGGGAGCTGTTTTTT.

This sequence joins TRBV30 and TRBJ2-7; 8 bases line up with TRBD2. In germline, CDR1 is GTSNPN, CDR2 SVGIG (reference sequence). The CDR3 consists of 13 residues. With V trimmed by 4 bases and J by 4 bases, 6 bases remained unmatched. The CDR3 here is CAWTRAGAYEQYF. CDR3 bases: TGTGCCTGGACGCGAGCGGGGGCGTACGAGCAGTACTTC.

This rearrangement joins TRBV27 to TRBJ2-7, with D perhaps matching TRBD1 (6 bases). Germline CDR1 MNHEY, CDR2 SMNVEV (reference sequence). This CDR3 comprises 12 residues. The germline V and J ends were trimmed by 5 bases and 7 bases, with 12 bases remaining between them. CDR3 residues: CASSSPGTEQYF. CDR3 in DNA: TGTGCCAGCAGTAGCCCCGGGACAGAGCAGTACTTC.

The chain combines TRBV5-4 with TRBJ1-3; D gene ambiguous. This CDR3 is built from 13 residues. The V and J ends lost 2 bases and 4 bases respectively, with 7 bases between them. Germline V gene sequence: CDR1 SGHNT, CDR2 YYREEE (reference sequence). CDR3 region: CASSFLGGNTIYF. CDR3 in DNA: TGTGCCAGCAGCTTTCTCGGGGGAAACACCATATATTTT.

The chain links TRBV13 to TRBJ2-3, with TRBD2 identical over 9 bases. In germline, CDR1 is PRHDT, CDR2 FYEKMQ (reference sequence). With 1 base clipped from V and 4 bases from J, the junction kept 12 bases outside the gene matches. The CDR3 extends over 18 amino acids. CDR3 sequence: CASSLVRGGAIHADTQYF. The CDR3 coding sequence is TGTGCCAGCAGCTTAGTGCGCGGGGGGGCCATTCACGCAGATACGCAGTATTTT.

This clone was detected a few times. The V call is TRBV29-1, the J call TRBJ2-7; 7 bases agree with TRBD1. V lost 7 bases, J lost 4 bases, and 4 bases stayed unmatched. This CDR3 has 11 amino acids. CDR1 SQVTM and CDR2 ANQGSEA come from the germline V gene. The CDR3 here is CSARQGYEQYF. The DNA for the CDR3 is TGCAGCGCCCGACAGGGTTACGAGCAGTACTTC.

The rearrangement links TRBV27 to TRBJ2-3; 10 nucleotides agree with TRBD2. The CDR3 is made up of 15 amino acids. The V gene end was trimmed by 5 bases and the J gene end by 4 bases; junction bases not matched to a gene: 6. The germline V gene encodes CDR1 MNHEY and CDR2 SMNVEV (reference sequence). CDR3 nucleotides: TGTGCCAGCAGTCTCTCCAGCGGGGGGGCAGATACGCAGTATTTT. Encoded protein: CASSLSSGGADTQYF.

The CDR3 nucleotides are TGTGCCAGCAGCTTAACGTTCGAAGATACGCAGTATTTT. As protein: CASSLTFEDTQYF. The V gene is TRBV11-2, the J gene TRBJ2-3; D gene ambiguous. Germline V CDR1 and CDR2: SGHAT, FQNNGV. V dropped 2 bases and J dropped 5 bases, with 8 bases sitting between them. CDR3 size: 13 residues.

V gene TRBV2 combines with J gene TRBJ2-5; no definite D call. Germline V CDR1 and CDR2: SNHLY, FYNNEI. Trimming cost V 2 bases and J 2 bases, with 6 bases left between them. The CDR3 runs to 13 residues. CDR3 in DNA: TGTGCCAGCAGTGAATGGGGACAAGAGACCCAGTACTTC. Protein product: CASSEWGQETQYF.

The chain joins TRBV4-1 to TRBJ2-2, with D unclear. Germline lookup yields CDR1 MGHRA and CDR2 YSYEKL. The V and J ends lost 0 bases and 1 base respectively, with 3 bases between them. This CDR3 region has 14 residues. The CDR3, as DNA: TGCGCCAGCAGCCAAGAGGAGAACACCGGGGAGCTGTTTTTT. Protein product: CASSQEENTGELFF.

This rearrangement joins TRBV30 to TRBJ1-2; D is unresolved. CDR3 length: 11 residues. Trimming took 3 bases from V and 7 from J, leaving 9 bases between them. Per germline, CDR1 GTSNPN and CDR2 SVGIG (reference sequence). CDR3 amino acids: CAWRGMGGYTF. CDR3 in DNA: TGTGCCTGGAGAGGGATGGGTGGCTACACCTTC.

The sample holds a few counts of this clone. The rearrangement uses TRBV25-1 and TRBJ2-5; a weak D match, TRBD2 (5 bases). V lost 2 bases to trimming and J lost 5 bases, with 6 bases between them. Germline CDR1 reads MGHDK; CDR2 reads SYGVNS. This CDR3 spans 12 amino acids. The CDR3 region is CASSEPGETQYF. The CDR3 bases are TGTGCCAGCAGTGAACCGGGGGAGACCCAGTACTTC.

Only a few counts were recorded for this clone. CDR3 region: CAWSPGHQETQYF. The DNA for the CDR3 is TGTGCCTGGAGTCCTGGTCACCAAGAGACCCAGTACTTC. The V call is TRBV30, the J call TRBJ2-5, with unresolved D. The CDR3 spans 13 residues. Looked up from germline, CDR1 is GTSNPN and CDR2 is SVGIG (reference sequence). Trimming removed 2 bases at V and 0 bases at J, with 7 bases between.

This rearrangement joins TRBV7-9 to TRBJ1-2; D unclear. In germline, CDR1 is SEHNR, CDR2 FQNEAQ (reference sequence). This CDR3 is built from 14 residues. V was cut by 3 bases and J by 3 bases, with 11 bases left in between. The chain's CDR3 is CASSFGEGYYGYTF. In DNA, the CDR3 is TGTGCCAGCAGCTTCGGGGAGGGTTACTATGGCTACACCTTC.

This clone appeared a few times. CDR3 loop: CASKTDTQYF. CDR3 in DNA: TGCGCCAGCAAGACAGATACGCAGTATTTT. The chain joins TRBV23-1 to TRBJ2-3; no firm D call. TRBV23-1 is annotated as an ORF whose role is uncertain. The CDR3 has 10 amino acids. V lost 7 bases to trimming and J lost 3 bases, with 2 bases between them.